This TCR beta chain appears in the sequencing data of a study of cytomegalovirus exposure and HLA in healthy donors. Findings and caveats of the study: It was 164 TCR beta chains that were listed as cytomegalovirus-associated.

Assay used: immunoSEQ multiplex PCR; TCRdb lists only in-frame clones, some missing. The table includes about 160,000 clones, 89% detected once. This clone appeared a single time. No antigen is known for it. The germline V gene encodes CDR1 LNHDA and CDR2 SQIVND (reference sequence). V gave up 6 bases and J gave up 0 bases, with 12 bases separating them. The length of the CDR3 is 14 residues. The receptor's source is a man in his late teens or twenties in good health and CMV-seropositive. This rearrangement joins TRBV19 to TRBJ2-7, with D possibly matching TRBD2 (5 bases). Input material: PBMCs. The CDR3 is CASSRLFPSYEQYF. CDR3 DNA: TGTGCCAGTAGCAGACTATTTCCCTCCTACGAGCAGTACTTC.